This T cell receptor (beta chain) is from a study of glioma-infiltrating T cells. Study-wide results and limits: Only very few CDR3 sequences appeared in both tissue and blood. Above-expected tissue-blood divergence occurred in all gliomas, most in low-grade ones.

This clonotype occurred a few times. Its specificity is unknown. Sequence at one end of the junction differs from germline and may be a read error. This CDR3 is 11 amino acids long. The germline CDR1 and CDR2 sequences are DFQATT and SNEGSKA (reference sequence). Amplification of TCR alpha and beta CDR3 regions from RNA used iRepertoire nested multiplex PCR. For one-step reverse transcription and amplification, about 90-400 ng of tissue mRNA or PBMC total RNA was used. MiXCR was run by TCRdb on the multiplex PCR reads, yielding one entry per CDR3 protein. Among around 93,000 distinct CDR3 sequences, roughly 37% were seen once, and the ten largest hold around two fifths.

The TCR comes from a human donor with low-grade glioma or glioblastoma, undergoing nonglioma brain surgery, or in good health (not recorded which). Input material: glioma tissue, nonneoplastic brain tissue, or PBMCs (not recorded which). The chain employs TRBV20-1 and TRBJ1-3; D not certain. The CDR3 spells CSARVLNTKYF. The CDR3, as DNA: TGCAGTGCTAGAGTTTTAAACACCAAATATTTC.